This entry lists 23 T cell receptor beta chains sequenced from one sample in a study of blood T cells in healthy people across ages. For the second PCR, which ran for 7 to 11 cycles, a sample-barcoded 5' primer and a J-beta primer mix were used. MiXCR, run by TCRdb on the 5' RACE reads, gives a single entry per CDR3 protein. The sample carries about 1,500,000 distinct CDR3 sequences, roughly 27% recorded once. Source material: blood. Receptors originate from a woman aged 30 to 39 in good health.

This clonotype was seen a few times. V is TRBV4-3 and J is TRBJ2-3, with TRBD2 matching over 8 bases. Germline trimming cut 1 base from V and 5 bases from J; bases unmatched to any gene: 11. CDR3 length: 17 residues. Germline V gives CDR1 LGHNA, CDR2 YSLEER. The CDR3 loop is CASSQATWREAGDTQYF. CDR3 bases: TGCGCCAGCAGCCAAGCAACCTGGCGGGAGGCTGGAGATACGCAGTATTTT.

Comments on this clonotype: This clone may be a read error of a much larger clone one base away. The rearrangement uses TRBV29-1 and TRBJ2-1; 8 positions match TRBD1. The trim removed 6 bases at V and 10 bases at J, leaving 8 bases unmatched. This CDR3 has 12 residues. The germline gives CDR1 SQVTM, CDR2 ANQGSEA. CDR3 residues: CSVAGGYGEQFF. DNA for the CDR3: TGCAGCGTAGCAGGGGGCTACGGCGAGCAGTTCTTC.

The table lists this clonotype with a few counts. The chain is built from TRBV12-3 or TRBV12-4 and TRBJ2-1; D may be TRBD2 (6 bases). Between the trimmed V and J ends, which lost 2 bases and 4 bases, there was a span of 18 bases. The CDR3 contains 17 residues. The CDR3 reads CASSLLGSGTFYNEQFF. The DNA for the CDR3 is TGTGCCAGCAGTTTACTCGGTAGCGGTACCTTTTACAATGAGCAGTTCTTC.

This clonotype occurred a few times. One base away lies a much larger clone, so this may be a sequencing read error. The chain uses TRBV29-1 and TRBJ2-5, with 8 bases matching TRBD1. Losses at the gene ends were 3 bases for V and 11 bases for J; bases not matched to a gene: 14. There are 14 residues in the CDR3. The germline V gene encodes CDR1 SQVTM and CDR2 ANQGSEA. CDR3 sequence (DNA): TGCAGCGTTGAGCTACAGGGGGTATACAATGAGCAGTACTTC. Protein sequence: CSVELQGVYNEQYF.

The chain employs TRBV2 and TRBJ2-2, with TRBD1 identical over 7 bases. There are 15 residues in the CDR3. The trim removed 6 bases at V and 0 bases at J, leaving 4 bases unmatched. Germline CDR1 reads SNHLY; CDR2 reads FYNNEI. The CDR3 sequence is CASSADRSNTGELFF. Written as DNA, the CDR3 is TGTGCCAGCAGCGCGGACAGGTCGAACACCGGGGAGCTGTTTTTT.

This chain connects TRBV11-3 to TRBJ2-2; D gene unclear. The CDR3 length is 13 residues. Germline-derived CDR1 and CDR2 are SGHNT and YENEEA. Trimming took off 7 bases at V and 5 bases at J, with 11 bases between the two ends. CDR3 protein: CASMSRRTGELFF. The DNA for the CDR3 is TGTGCCAGCATGTCGAGGCGTACCGGGGAGCTGTTTTTT.

The chain couples TRBV13 to TRBJ1-4; D not certain. The CDR3 sequence is 9 residues long. The germline CDR1 and CDR2 sequences are PRHDT and FYEKMQ (reference sequence). The V and J ends lost 11 bases and 10 bases respectively, with 8 bases between them. The CDR3 protein is CADSLKLFF. The CDR3 nucleotides read TGTGCCGATTCGCTAAAACTGTTTTTT.

This clonotype was seen a handful of times. In nucleotides, the CDR3 is TGTGCCAGCAGTACAGGGAGCGGTGAAGCTTTCTTT. Its protein is CASSTGSGEAFF. This chain joins TRBV12-3 or TRBV12-4 and TRBJ1-1, with TRBD1 as a possible D gene (6 bases). Trimming pared 5 bases from V and 7 bases from J, leaving 11 bases between. The CDR3 spans 12 residues.

This clonotype was detected only a few times. The chain uses TRBV28 and TRBJ1-1; 9 nucleotides line up with TRBD1. Trimming cost V 3 bases and J 11 bases; bases outside gene matches: 7. The CDR3 runs to 13 residues. Germline V gives CDR1 MDHEN, CDR2 SYDVKM. CDR3 nucleotide sequence: TGTGCCAGCAGTTTGTTGGAGGACAGGGGTGCTTTCTTT. As protein: CASSLLEDRGAFF.

The V and J genes are TRBV5-1 and TRBJ2-5; unclear D gene. The germline CDR1 and CDR2 sequences are SGHRS and YFSETQ. V was cut by 2 bases and J by 0 bases, with 2 bases left in between. This CDR3 has 12 residues. CDR3 sequence reads: CASSFHQETQYF. CDR3 nucleotide sequence: TGCGCCAGCAGCTTTCACCAAGAGACCCAGTACTTC.

This clonotype was found many times. The V and J genes are TRBV29-1 and TRBJ2-5, with D uncertain. The CDR3 has 12 residues. V lost 6 bases to trimming and J lost 5 bases, with 13 bases between them. The germline V gene encodes CDR1 SQVTM and CDR2 ANQGSEA. CDR3 coding DNA: TGCAGCGTCGTGACCGGAGCGGAGACCCAGTACTTC. Protein: CSVVTGAETQYF.

This clonotype has more than one count but fewer than ten. The chain couples TRBV21-1 to TRBJ1-5; the DNA was not used to check the table's D call, TRBD1. TRBV21-1 counts as a pseudogene. The CDR3 length is 17 residues. The DNA for the CDR3 is TGTGCCAGCAGCAAACGGGGACAGGGGGCTCACAATCAGCCCCAGCATTTT. It translates to CASSKRGQGAHNQPQHF.

V is TRBV5-1 and J is TRBJ2-3, with 9 bases aligning to TRBD1. After removal of 4 bases from V and 0 bases from J, the junction contained 6 bases not matched to a gene. Germline assignment: CDR1 SGHRS and CDR2 YFSETQ. The length of the CDR3 is 16 residues. The CDR3 coding sequence is TGCGCCAGCAGCGGCGGGGACAGGGTGAGCACAGATACGCAGTATTTT. Translation: CASSGGDRVSTDTQYF.

There are many counts of this clonotype. The chain employs TRBV29-1 and TRBJ2-3; 9 bases line up with TRBD1. CDR3 length equals 14 residues. Unmatched junction bases numbered 5, after V lost 5 bases and J lost 2 bases. The germline V gene encodes CDR1 SQVTM and CDR2 ANQGSEA. The CDR3 DNA is TGCAGCGTTACCCGGGACAGGGTCACAGATACGCAGTATTTT. Translated: CSVTRDRVTDTQYF.

In regard to this clonotype: Possible read error: a much larger clone is one base away. This sequence joins TRBV20-1 and TRBJ2-1; 7 nucleotides line up with TRBD2. Losses at the gene ends were 6 bases for V and 4 bases for J; bases not matched to a gene: 9. The CDR3 is 14 residues long. Per germline, CDR1 DFQATT and CDR2 SNEGSKA (reference sequence). CDR3: CSARRAGVYNEQFF. In DNA, the CDR3 is TGCAGTGCAAGGCGGGCGGGAGTGTACAATGAGCAGTTCTTC.

V is TRBV5-4 and J is TRBJ2-7; unclear D gene. This CDR3 contains 14 residues. Between the trimmed V and J ends, which lost 4 bases and 7 bases, there was a span of 18 bases. Germline CDR1 SGHNT, CDR2 YYREEE (reference sequence). CDR3 in amino acids: CASSVYPIMGEQYF. CDR3 nucleotides: TGTGCCAGCAGCGTGTATCCAATAATGGGGGAGCAGTACTTC.

This clonotype was observed a few times. The V gene is TRBV5-1, the J gene TRBJ1-2, with D possibly TRBD1 on 5 matching bases. Germline CDR1 reads SGHRS; CDR2 reads YFSETQ. Deletions cut 3 bases from V and 6 bases from J, with 18 bases between. The CDR3 spans 15 residues. CDR3 loop: CASSSTTGPGHGYTF. In nucleotides, the CDR3 is TGCGCCAGCAGCTCGACTACGGGGCCAGGGCATGGCTACACCTTC.

The chain is built from TRBV5-1 and TRBJ2-1; 7 positions match TRBD1. The CDR3 consists of 16 residues. Unmatched junction bases numbered 12, after V lost 4 bases and J lost 5 bases. The germline CDR1 and CDR2 sequences are SGHRS and YFSETQ. The CDR3 DNA follows: TGCGCCAGCAGCACCGCTATCACAGGGGTCAACAATGAGCAGTTCTTC. This gives the protein CASSTAITGVNNEQFF.

This clonotype was detected ten times or more. The V and J genes are TRBV12-3 or TRBV12-4 and TRBJ2-1; D call uncertain. V was pared by 7 bases and J by 15 bases, with 7 bases between. This CDR3 contains 8 residues. CDR3 amino acids: CASIFPFF. The CDR3 DNA reads TGTGCCAGCATATTTCCGTTCTTC.

In its sample, this clonotype was seen a few times. The chain employs TRBV5-5 and TRBJ2-7; 9 bases map to TRBD1. V gave up 2 bases and J gave up 5 bases; unmatched junction bases: 5. In germline, CDR1 is SGHKS, CDR2 YYEKEE (reference sequence). This CDR3 region has 14 residues. The CDR3 nucleotides are TGTGCCAGCAGCTTAGACAGGGGGGCGGACGAGCAGTACTTC. It encodes CASSLDRGADEQYF.

The V gene is TRBV14, the J gene TRBJ1-1; D not resolved. There are 12 residues in the CDR3. Germline CDR1 and CDR2: SGHDN and FVKESK. Trimming left V 1 base short and J 11 bases short, with 11 bases between. CDR3 bases: TGTGCCAGCAGCCAAGTTGGCGGGTTGGCTTTCTTT. This encodes CASSQVGGLAFF.

This clonotype appeared many times. The chain has TRBV6-5 and TRBJ2-5; tentative D call: TRBD2 (5 bases). CDR1 MNHEY and CDR2 SVGAGI come from the germline V gene. V lost 3 bases and J lost 5, with 10 bases in between. The CDR3 loop spans 13 amino acids. The CDR3 loop reads CASSYSERETQYF. The CDR3 nucleotides read TGTGCCAGCAGTTATTCCGAGCGGGAGACCCAGTACTTC.

The V gene is TRBV5-5, the J gene TRBJ1-4, with TRBD1 identical over 7 bases. The CDR3 sequence is 15 residues long. Germline V lookup: CDR1 SGHKS, CDR2 YYEKEE (reference sequence). Trimming at V came to 1 base and at J to 7 bases, leaving 7 bases not matched to a gene. The CDR3 DNA follows: TGTGCCAGCAGCTTGTTCCAGGGGGTCGGTGAAAAACTGTTTTTT. Its protein product is CASSLFQGVGEKLFF.